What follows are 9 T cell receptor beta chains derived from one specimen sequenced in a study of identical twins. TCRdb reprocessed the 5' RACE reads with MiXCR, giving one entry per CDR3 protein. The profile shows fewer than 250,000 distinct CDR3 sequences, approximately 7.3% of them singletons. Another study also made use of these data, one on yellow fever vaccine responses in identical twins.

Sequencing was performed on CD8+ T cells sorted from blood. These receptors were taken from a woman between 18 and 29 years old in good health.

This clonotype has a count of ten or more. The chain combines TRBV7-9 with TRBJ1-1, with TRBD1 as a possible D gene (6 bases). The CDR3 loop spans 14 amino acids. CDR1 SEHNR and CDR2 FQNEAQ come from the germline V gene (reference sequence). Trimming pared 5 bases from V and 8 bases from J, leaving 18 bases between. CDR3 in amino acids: CASSGQTGGREAFF. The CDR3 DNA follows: TGTGCCAGCAGCGGCCAGACAGGCGGGCGGGAAGCTTTCTTT.

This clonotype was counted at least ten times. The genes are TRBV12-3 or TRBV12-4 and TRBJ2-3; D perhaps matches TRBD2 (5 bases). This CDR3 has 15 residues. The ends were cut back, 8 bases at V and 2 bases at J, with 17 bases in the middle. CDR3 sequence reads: CASLFRGRSTDTQYF. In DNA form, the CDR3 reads TGTGCCAGCCTCTTTCGGGGAAGATCCACAGATACGCAGTATTTT.

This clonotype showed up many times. Here the CDR3 DNA reads TGTGCCAGCAGTTTGATCTACGGGAGGGACAATGAGCAGTTCTTC. Translating it yields CASSLIYGRDNEQFF. This chain connects TRBV12-3 or TRBV12-4 to TRBJ2-1, with 8 bases fitting TRBD2. The CDR3 runs to 15 residues. Trimming removed 3 bases from V and 5 bases from J; junction bases left unmatched: 6.

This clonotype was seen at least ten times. The CDR3 DNA sequence: TGTGCCAGCAGCTTTACCCGGGGAGTAGCGATTGACAATGAGCAGTTCTTC. Its translation is CASSFTRGVAIDNEQFF. The chain links TRBV7-8 to TRBJ2-1, with D tentatively TRBD2 (5 bases). With 3 bases removed from V and 5 bases from J, the gap between germline ends came to 20 bases. Per germline, CDR1 SGHVS and CDR2 FQNEAQ. The length of the CDR3 is 17 residues.

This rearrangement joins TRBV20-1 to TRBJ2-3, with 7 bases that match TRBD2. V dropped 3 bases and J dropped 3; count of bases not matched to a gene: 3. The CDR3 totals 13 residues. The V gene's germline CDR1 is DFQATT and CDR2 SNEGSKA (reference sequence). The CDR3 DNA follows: TGCAGTGCTAGGCGGGAGCGGACAGATACGCAGTATTTT. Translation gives CSARRERTDTQYF.

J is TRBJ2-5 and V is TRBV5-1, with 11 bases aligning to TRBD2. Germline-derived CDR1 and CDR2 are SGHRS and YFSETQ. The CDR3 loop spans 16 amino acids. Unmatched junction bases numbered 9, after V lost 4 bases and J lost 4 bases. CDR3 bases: TGCGCCAGCAGCCCCTTAGCGGGGGGGCCGGGAGAGACCCAGTACTTC. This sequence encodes CASSPLAGGPGETQYF.

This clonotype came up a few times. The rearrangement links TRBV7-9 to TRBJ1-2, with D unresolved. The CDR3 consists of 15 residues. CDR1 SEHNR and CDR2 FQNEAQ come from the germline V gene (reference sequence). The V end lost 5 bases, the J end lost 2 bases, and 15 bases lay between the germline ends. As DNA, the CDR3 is TGTGCCAGCAGCGCCCCCCTTGAAAGCAACTATGGCTACACCTTC. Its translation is CASSAPLESNYGYTF.

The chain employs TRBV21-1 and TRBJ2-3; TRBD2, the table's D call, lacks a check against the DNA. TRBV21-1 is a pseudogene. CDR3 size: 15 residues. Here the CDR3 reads CASSKAAGGEDTQYF. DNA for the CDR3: TGTGCCAGCAGCAAAGCAGCGGGAGGGGAAGATACGCAGTATTTT.

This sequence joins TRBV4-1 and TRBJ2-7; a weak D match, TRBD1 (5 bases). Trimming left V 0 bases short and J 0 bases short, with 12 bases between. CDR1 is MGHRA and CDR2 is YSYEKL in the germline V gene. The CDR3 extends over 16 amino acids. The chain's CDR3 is CASSQEWGGSSYEQYV. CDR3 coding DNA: TGCGCCAGCAGCCAAGAGTGGGGCGGCAGCTCCTACGAGCAGTACGTC.